The 24 T cell receptor beta chains below were found in one sample sequenced in a study of PD-1 blockade in mismatch repair-deficient tumors. Repertoires were generated with immunoSEQ multiplex PCR, while TCRdb's copy carries only in-frame clones and drops some. This sample yields about 79,000 clones, of which around 80% are seen a single time; approximately 5.1% belongs to the top ten. Sequenced here: peripheral blood, sampled 44 weeks after starting pembrolizumab. Receptors originate from an adult with mismatch repair-deficient cancer.

This clone was seen a single time. An end of the junction does not agree with germline; a read error may underlie this. CDR3 bases: TGTGCCAGCAGTTTAGCACCCACAGGACAGGGGGACGGCTACACCTTC. Translation gives CASSLAPTGQGDGYTF. The rearrangement uses TRBV7-4 and TRBJ1-2; 10 positions agree with TRBD1. The CDR3 is made up of 16 amino acids. Germline assignment: CDR1 SGHVT and CDR2 SQSDAQ.

This rearrangement joins TRBV5-6 to TRBJ1-5, with no clear D. Germline V lookup: CDR1 SGHDT, CDR2 YYEEEE. V shed 0 bases and J shed 0 bases, with 10 bases lying between them. CDR3 length: 16 residues. CDR3 residues: CASSLGHLHSNQPQHF. The CDR3 bases are TGTGCCAGCAGCTTGGGACATCTTCATAGCAATCAGCCCCAGCATTTT.

V gene TRBV15 combines with J gene TRBJ1-4, with 7 bases identical to TRBD1. This CDR3 region has 16 residues. J gave up 3 bases and V 2 bases, and 6 bases lay outside the gene matches. CDR1 LNHNV and CDR2 YYDKDF come from the germline V gene (reference sequence). In DNA form, the CDR3 reads TGTGCCACCAGCAGACTCCAGGGGGTGGCTAATGAAAAACTGTTTTTT. Amino acid sequence: CATSRLQGVANEKLFF.

This rearrangement joins TRBV19 to TRBJ2-1; 7 positions match TRBD1. Germline V gene lookup returns CDR1 LNHDA and CDR2 SQIVND (reference sequence). The V segment lost 5 bases and the J segment 2 bases; nucleotides outside the gene matches: 9. This CDR3 region has 16 residues. The CDR3 loop is CASSLQGLATYNEQFF. The CDR3 DNA follows: TGTGCCAGTAGTCTACAGGGGTTAGCAACCTACAATGAGCAGTTCTTC.

The CDR3 loop reads CASSDRAYNEQFF. In DNA form, the CDR3 reads TGTGCCAGCAGTGATCGGGCCTACAATGAGCAGTTCTTC. The V and J genes are TRBV25-1 and TRBJ2-1; D remains ambiguous. Germline V CDR1 and CDR2: MGHDK, SYGVNS. V lost 3 bases to trimming and J lost 2 bases, with 5 bases between them. The CDR3 covers 13 residues.

A few counts support this clone. J is TRBJ1-5 and V is TRBV7-2, with TRBD1 matching over 8 bases. V was pared by 5 bases and J by 1 base, with 1 base of the junction left unmatched. The CDR3 length is 14 residues. The V gene's germline CDR1 is SGHTA and CDR2 FQGNSA. The DNA of the CDR3 is TGTGCCAGCAGCCGACAGGGGAGCAATCAGCCCCAGCATTTT. Protein sequence: CASSRQGSNQPQHF. Using reference TRBV7-2 and TRBJ1-5 for the parts outside the CDR3, the full variable domain is GAGVSQSPSNKVTEKGKDVELRCDPISGHTALYWYRQSLGQGLEFLIYFQGNSAPDKSGLPSDRFSAERTGGSVSTLTIQRTQQEDSAVYLCASSRQGSNQPQHFGDGTRLSIL.

This sequence joins TRBV9 and TRBJ2-5, with 7 bases aligning to TRBD2. The CDR3 consists of 16 residues. In germline, CDR1 is SGDLS, CDR2 YYNGEE. The V gene end was trimmed by 5 bases and the J gene end by 5 bases; junction bases not matched to a gene: 15. As DNA, the CDR3 is TGTGCCAGCAGGGACTTCAGGGACTACATTTTGGAGACCCAGTACTTC. Its translation is CASRDFRDYILETQYF.

Remarks on this clone: Within the sample, other DNA sequences also encode this same CDR3. The CDR3, as DNA: TGTGCCAGCAGTTTATCGGGCAGTTACAATGAGCAGTTCTTC. The encoded protein is CASSLSGSYNEQFF. The chain employs TRBV27 and TRBJ2-1; D not certain. The CDR3 consists of 14 residues. With 0 bases removed from V and 4 bases from J, the gap between germline ends came to 7 bases. Germline CDR1 and CDR2: MNHEY and SMNVEV (reference sequence).

The chain is built from TRBV5-5 and TRBJ2-3; weak D call: TRBD2 (6 bases). The germline V gene has CDR1 SGHKS and CDR2 YYEKEE (reference sequence). CDR3 length: 15 residues. Trimming pared 3 bases from V and 2 bases from J, leaving 13 bases between. The CDR3 DNA reads as TGTGCCAGCAGCTCAAACCCGGGGGACACAGATACGCAGTATTTT. It encodes CASSSNPGDTDTQYF.

This clone has a handful of counts. The chain links TRBV2 to TRBJ1-2; possibly TRBD1 for D (6 bases). Germline assignment: CDR1 SNHLY and CDR2 FYNNEI. V was shortened by 10 bases and J by 8 bases, with 17 bases between the two germline ends. The CDR3 is 12 residues long. DNA of the CDR3: TGTGCCACCGAACAGGGTAAAGAAGGCTACACCTTC. Encoded protein: CATEQGKEGYTF.

V and J are TRBV5-4 and TRBJ2-2, with D possibly being TRBD1 (5 bases). The CDR3 totals 16 residues. Germline V gene data show CDR1 as SGHNT and CDR2 as YYREEE (reference sequence). V was trimmed by 0 bases and J by 6 bases, leaving 15 bases between them. CDR3 DNA sequence: TGTGCCAGCAGCTTGGCAACCCCAGGGAAGGCCGGGGAGCTGTTTTTT. Its translation is CASSLATPGKAGELFF.

The chain employs TRBV5-1 and TRBJ2-7; possibly TRBD2 for D (6 bases). Trimming shortened V by 5 bases and J by 0 bases, and 15 bases separated the two germline ends. The CDR3 loop spans 15 amino acids. The germline gives CDR1 SGHRS, CDR2 YFSETQ. CDR3 in amino acids: CASRRDAGSSYEQYF. In DNA, the CDR3 is TGCGCCAGCAGAAGAGACGCGGGAAGCTCCTACGAGCAGTACTTC.

J is TRBJ1-2 and V is TRBV2; D not resolved. Between the trimmed V and J ends, which lost 5 bases and 4 bases, there was a span of 8 bases. This CDR3 spans 12 amino acids. The germline gives CDR1 SNHLY, CDR2 FYNNEI. DNA for the CDR3: TGTGCCAGCAGTAGAGCAACCTATGGCTACACCTTC. It translates to CASSRATYGYTF.

The chain has TRBV19 and TRBJ2-3, with 9 bases aligning to TRBD2. The CDR3 runs 15 residues. Germline V lookup: CDR1 LNHDA, CDR2 SQIVND (reference sequence). The V segment lost 10 bases and the J segment 2 bases; nucleotides outside the gene matches: 10. The DNA for the CDR3 is TGTGCCACCTCAACCCTAGCGGGGAACACAGATACGCAGTATTTT. It encodes CATSTLAGNTDTQYF.

In DNA, the CDR3 is TGTGCCAGCAGGCACAGGGGTCTTCGCTCCACTGAAGCTTTCTTT. Protein product: CASRHRGLRSTEAFF. V and J are TRBV6-5 and TRBJ1-1; 7 positions match TRBD1. V shed 6 bases, J shed 4 bases, and the junction held 11 bases outside the gene matches. Germline loops: CDR1 MNHEY, CDR2 SVGAGI. The CDR3 length is 15 residues.

The genes are TRBV7-6 and TRBJ2-1; a weak D match, TRBD2 (5 bases). The V end was cut by 3 bases, the J end by 0 bases, with 9 bases between. The CDR3 is 15 amino acids. In germline, CDR1 is SGHVS, CDR2 FNYEAQ. DNA of the CDR3: TGTGCCAGCAGCTTTAGGCGGGCCTCCTACAATGAGCAGTTCTTC. It yields the protein CASSFRRASYNEQFF.

The rearrangement links TRBV7-8 to TRBJ2-7; TRBD2 agrees at 8 bases. The germline V gene encodes CDR1 SGHVS and CDR2 FQNEAQ. The CDR3 loop spans 14 amino acids. V gave up 6 bases and J gave up 1 base; unmatched junction bases: 5. This CDR3 is CASRPSGRSYEQYF. The CDR3 DNA reads as TGTGCCAGCAGACCTAGCGGGCGGTCCTACGAGCAGTACTTC.

The rearrangement uses TRBV6-1 and TRBJ2-7; D gene ambiguous. This CDR3 comprises 14 residues. V lost 0 bases and J 2 bases, leaving 8 bases between the germline ends. Germline lookup yields CDR1 MNHNS and CDR2 SASEGT. CDR3 DNA: TGTGCCAGCAGTGAAGCTCCCCAGACCTACGAGCAGTACTTC. Protein sequence: CASSEAPQTYEQYF.

This chain joins TRBV5-1 and TRBJ2-1; TRBD2 agrees at 12 bases. Germline assignment: CDR1 SGHRS and CDR2 YFSETQ. The CDR3 length is 16 residues. Losses at the gene ends were 0 bases for V and 9 bases for J; bases not matched to a gene: 7. The CDR3 loop reads CASSLGLAGVSSEQFF. The CDR3 DNA reads TGCGCCAGCAGCTTGGGACTAGCGGGAGTCTCCAGTGAGCAGTTCTTC.

In DNA, the CDR3 is TGTGCCAGTAGTACCCGACTAGCGGGAGCGAACACCGGGGAGCTGTTTTTT. This codes for CASSTRLAGANTGELFF. V is TRBV19 and J is TRBJ2-2, with 12 bases lining up with TRBD2. The junction had 3 bases not matched to a gene; V was cut back by 4 bases and J by 0 bases. Germline V CDR1 and CDR2: LNHDA, SQIVND (reference sequence). The CDR3 length is 17 residues.

V gene TRBV6-5 combines with J gene TRBJ2-1; D remains unclear. This CDR3 has 13 residues. Germline values: CDR1 MNHEY, CDR2 SVGAGI. Trimming cost V 5 bases and J 8 bases, with 13 bases left between them. CDR3 bases: TGTGCCAGCAGTGAATTCCCCAGCGATGAGCAGTTCTTC. This sequence encodes CASSEFPSDEQFF.

The chain combines TRBV5-6 with TRBJ1-5; D is ambiguous. The CDR3 runs to 16 residues. CDR1 and CDR2 (germline): SGHDT, YYEEEE. Trimming stripped 1 base from V and 2 bases from J, with 13 bases between. Here the CDR3 reads CASSLFASMGNQPQHF. The CDR3 DNA reads TGTGCCAGCAGCTTGTTTGCCTCTATGGGCAATCAGCCCCAGCATTTT.

This chain uses TRBV11-2 with TRBJ2-5; D gene uncertain. The V end was cut by 0 bases, the J end by 4 bases, with 6 bases between. CDR3 length: 13 amino acids. Germline V lookup: CDR1 SGHAT, CDR2 FQNNGV. CDR3 DNA sequence: TGTGCCAGCAGCTTAGAAATTGGAGAGACCCAGTACTTC. Protein product: CASSLEIGETQYF.

The chain couples TRBV28 to TRBJ2-7; TRBD2 agrees at 12 bases. The CDR3 consists of 16 residues. Trimming removed 7 bases from V and 0 bases from J; junction bases left unmatched: 7. Germline V gives CDR1 MDHEN, CDR2 SYDVKM. CDR3 in amino acids: CASKLAGGLGSYEQYF. In DNA, the CDR3 is TGTGCCAGCAAACTAGCGGGAGGTCTAGGCTCCTACGAGCAGTACTTC.